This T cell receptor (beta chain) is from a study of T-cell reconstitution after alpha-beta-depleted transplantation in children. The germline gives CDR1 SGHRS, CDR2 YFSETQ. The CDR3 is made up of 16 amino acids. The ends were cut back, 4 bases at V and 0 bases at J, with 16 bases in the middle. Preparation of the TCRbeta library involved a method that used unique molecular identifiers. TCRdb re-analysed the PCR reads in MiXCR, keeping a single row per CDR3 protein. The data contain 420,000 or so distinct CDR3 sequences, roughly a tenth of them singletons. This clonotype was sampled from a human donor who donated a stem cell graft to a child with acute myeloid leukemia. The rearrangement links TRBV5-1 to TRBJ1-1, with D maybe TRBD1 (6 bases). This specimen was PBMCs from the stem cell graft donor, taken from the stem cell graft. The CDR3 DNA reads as TGCGCCAGCAGCCCCTTACCCCGGGACATGAACACTGAAGCTTTCTTT. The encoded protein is CASSPLPRDMNTEAFF.